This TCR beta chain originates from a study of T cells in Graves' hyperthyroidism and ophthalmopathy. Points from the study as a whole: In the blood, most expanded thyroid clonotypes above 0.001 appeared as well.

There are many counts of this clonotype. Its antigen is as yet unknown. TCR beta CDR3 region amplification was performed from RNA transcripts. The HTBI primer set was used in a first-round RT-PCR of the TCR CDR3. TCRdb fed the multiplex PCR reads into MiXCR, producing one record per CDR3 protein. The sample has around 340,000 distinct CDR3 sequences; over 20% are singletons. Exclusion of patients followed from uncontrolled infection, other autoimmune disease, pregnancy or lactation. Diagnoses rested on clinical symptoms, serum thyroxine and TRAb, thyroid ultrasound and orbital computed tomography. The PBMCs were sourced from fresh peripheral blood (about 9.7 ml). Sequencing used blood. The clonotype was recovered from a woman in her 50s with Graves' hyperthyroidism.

The DNA for the CDR3 is TGTGCCAGCATCGGTGCCGGGACAGGGAGCGATGAGCAGTTCTTC. This sequence encodes CASIGAGTGSDEQFF. The rearrangement joins TRBV28 to TRBJ2-1; TRBD1 matches 9 bases. Germline V gives CDR1 MDHEN, CDR2 SYDVKM. V shed 7 bases, J shed 8 bases, and the junction held 12 bases outside the gene matches. The CDR3 consists of 15 residues.